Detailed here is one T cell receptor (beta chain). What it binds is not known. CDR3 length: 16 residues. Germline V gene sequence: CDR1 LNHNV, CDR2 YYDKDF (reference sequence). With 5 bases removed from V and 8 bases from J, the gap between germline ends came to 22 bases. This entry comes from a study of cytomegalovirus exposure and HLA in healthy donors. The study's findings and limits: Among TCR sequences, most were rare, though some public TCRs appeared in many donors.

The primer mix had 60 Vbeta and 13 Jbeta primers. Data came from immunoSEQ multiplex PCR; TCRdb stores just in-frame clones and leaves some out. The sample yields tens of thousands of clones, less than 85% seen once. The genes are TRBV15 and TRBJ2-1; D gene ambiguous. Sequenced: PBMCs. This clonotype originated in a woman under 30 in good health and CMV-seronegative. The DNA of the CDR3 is TGTGCCACCAGCGGCCCTTACCGCGGTCTAGGCGATGAGCAGTTCTTC. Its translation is CATSGPYRGLGDEQFF.